This TCR beta chain came from a study of T cells after somatic rescue of genetic block. From germline, CDR1 is SGHTA and CDR2 FQGNSA. Trimming removed 5 bases at V and 8 bases at J, with 21 bases between. CDR3 length equals 16 residues. Sequenced by immunoSEQ multiplex PCR; TCRdb stores in-frame clones only, minus some. The table has some 68,000 clones, approximately 91% seen once. This TCR was recovered from a man aged 30 to 45. The chain carries TRBV7-2 and TRBJ1-4; perhaps TRBD1 as D (5 bases). The specimen was peripheral blood mononuclear cells (PBMCs). This CDR3 reads CASSPLGGGFVEKLFF. CDR3 in DNA: TGTGCCAGCAGCCCCCTAGGTGGGGGGTTCGTGGAAAAACTGTTTTTT.